One sample yielded the 26 T cell receptor beta chains listed below, sequenced in a study of blood T cell repertoires in COVID-19. The table came from immunoSEQ multiplex PCR; TCRdb's copy has only in-frame clones and leaves some out. In the table there are about 240,000 clones, roughly four fifths of which are singletons. Sequencing input: peripheral blood. These receptors were obtained from a woman between 55 and 75 years old with active or convalescent COVID-19.

The chain recombines TRBV19 with TRBJ2-2; 7 bases align to TRBD1. The CDR3 runs 15 residues. The germline V gene has CDR1 LNHDA and CDR2 SQIVND (reference sequence). V trimming: 6 bases; J trimming: 4 bases; junction bases outside the gene matches: 8. CDR3 sequence: CASSRGGAPTGELFF. The CDR3 DNA reads TGTGCCAGTAGCCGAGGGGGCGCCCCCACCGGGGAGCTGTTTTTT.

V usage is TRBV5-4 and J usage is TRBJ2-3; TRBD1 agrees at 11 bases. This CDR3 has 16 residues. V lost 4 bases and J lost 5; bases outside the gene matches: 9. Germline CDR1 SGHNT, CDR2 YYREEE (reference sequence). In DNA form, the CDR3 reads TGTGCCAGCAGCGTCGGGACAGGGGGTTGGGAAGATACGCAGTATTTT. It encodes CASSVGTGGWEDTQYF. Complete variable domain (other parts from reference TRBV5-4 and TRBJ2-3): ETGVTQSPTHLIKTRGQQVTLRCSSQSGHNTVSWYQQALGQGPQFIFQYYREEENGRGNFPPRFSGLQFPNYSSELNVNALELDDSALYLCASSVGTGGWEDTQYFGPGTRLTVL.

The rearrangement uses TRBV5-1 and TRBJ2-7, with D possibly TRBD1 on 5 matching bases. There are 13 residues in the CDR3. Germline assignment: CDR1 SGHRS and CDR2 YFSETQ. Between the trimmed V and J ends, which lost 10 bases and 2 bases, there was a span of 16 bases. The CDR3 spells CAAGEDRPYEQYF. In nucleotides, the CDR3 is TGCGCCGCAGGAGAAGACAGACCCTACGAGCAGTACTTC.

The sample holds a few counts of this clone. CDR3 nucleotide sequence: TGTGCCAGCAGCTTAGTAGGCGGTGCAGGAGGGACCCAGTACTTC. It specifies CASSLVGGAGGTQYF. The chain employs TRBV7-6 and TRBJ2-5, with a weak D call TRBD2 (5 bases). The CDR3 sequence is 15 residues long. Per germline, CDR1 SGHVS and CDR2 FNYEAQ. V dropped 1 base and J dropped 7 bases, with 16 bases sitting between them.

This clone has only a few counts. The V call is TRBV6-5, the J call TRBJ1-2, with TRBD1 matching over 7 bases. The germline CDR1 and CDR2 sequences are MNHEY and SVGAGI. The CDR3 is 14 residues long. The trim removed 6 bases at V and 5 bases at J, leaving 9 bases unmatched. The CDR3 DNA follows: TGTGCCAGCAGCGCTGGGACAGCACCATATGGCTACACCTTC. Translating it yields CASSAGTAPYGYTF.

This clone was detected only once. The gene calls are TRBV7-6 and TRBJ2-5; the match to TRBD1 covers 7 bases. Trimming cost V 4 bases and J 2 bases; bases outside gene matches: 1. The germline CDR1 and CDR2 sequences are SGHVS and FNYEAQ. The CDR3 has 13 amino acids. CDR3 DNA sequence: TGTGCCAGCAGCTGGGGACAGCAAGAGACCCAGTACTTC. This encodes CASSWGQQETQYF.

The genes are TRBV4-2 and TRBJ1-1; TRBD1 agrees at 9 bases. Trimming removed 3 bases from V and 4 bases from J; junction bases left unmatched: 12. The CDR3 length is 17 residues. Germline V gives CDR1 LGHNA, CDR2 YNFKEQ. In nucleotides, the CDR3 is TGTGCCAGCAGCCACCGGTCTTGGACAGGGGATGGCACTGAAGCTTTCTTT. This gives the protein CASSHRSWTGDGTEAFF.

The chain carries TRBV5-6 and TRBJ2-7, with 9 bases lining up with TRBD2. CDR1 is SGHDT and CDR2 is YYEEEE in the germline V gene. After removal of 7 bases from V and 1 base from J, the junction contained 9 bases not matched to a gene. The CDR3 consists of 15 residues. The CDR3 sequence is CASLAGGLSSYEQYF. DNA for the CDR3: TGTGCCAGCTTGGCGGGGGGGCTTAGTTCCTACGAGCAGTACTTC.

This chain connects TRBV9 to TRBJ1-2, with D possibly matching TRBD1 (5 bases). CDR1 and CDR2 from the germline V gene are SGDLS and YYNGEE. The CDR3 has 15 amino acids. V was shortened by 0 bases and J by 3 bases, with 12 bases between the two germline ends. DNA for the CDR3: TGTGCCAGCAGCGTAGGGGGCAGCAGGGACTATGGCTACACCTTC. Amino acid sequence: CASSVGGSRDYGYTF.

The gene calls are TRBV11-2 and TRBJ1-6, with D tentatively TRBD1 (5 bases). Germline values: CDR1 SGHAT, CDR2 FQNNGV. The CDR3 runs 18 residues. V dropped 0 bases and J dropped 0 bases, with 12 bases sitting between them. The CDR3 nucleotides are TGTGCCAGCAGCTTAGACGCGGGGGGTGTCTCCTATAATTCACCCCTCCACTTT. This gives the protein CASSLDAGGVSYNSPLHF.

The chain is built from TRBV6-5 and TRBJ1-4; no reliable D call. From germline, CDR1 is MNHEY and CDR2 SVGAGI. The CDR3 is made up of 15 amino acids. V lost 5 bases to trimming and J lost 5 bases, with 15 bases between them. CDR3 sequence (DNA): TGTGCCAGCAGTCCCAGAGGCTCCCCAAATGAAAAACTGTTTTTT. It codes for CASSPRGSPNEKLFF.

This clone was seen a handful of times. The chain combines TRBV19 with TRBJ1-4, with D hard to call. Germline V gives CDR1 LNHDA, CDR2 SQIVND (reference sequence). This CDR3 region has 13 residues. The V end was cut by 6 bases, the J end by 5 bases, with 10 bases between. CDR3 DNA: TGTGCCAGTAGGCCGGGGTCAAATGAAAAACTGTTTTTT. It yields the protein CASRPGSNEKLFF.

The DNA of the CDR3 is TGTGCCAGCAGTTTAAGGTCAGGGACATTGGACGAGCAGTACTTC. Protein: CASSLRSGTLDEQYF. The chain joins TRBV28 to TRBJ2-7; D is possibly TRBD1 (6 bases). The CDR3 has 15 amino acids. Trimming left V 2 bases short and J 5 bases short, with 16 bases between. The germline gives CDR1 MDHEN, CDR2 SYDVKM. Together with reference TRBV28 and TRBJ2-7, the CDR3 gives the full variable domain: DVKVTQSSRYLVKRTGEKVFLECVQDMDHENMFWYRQDPGLGLRLIYFSYDVKMKEKGDIPEGYSVSREKKERFSLILESASTNQTSMYLCASSLRSGTLDEQYFGPGTRLTVT.

The chain combines TRBV9 with TRBJ2-5; TRBD2 is a possible D gene (5 bases). The germline V gene has CDR1 SGDLS and CDR2 YYNGEE. V lost 0 bases and J 4 bases, leaving 10 bases between the germline ends. The CDR3 covers 14 residues. The CDR3 loop reads CASSVAGLRETQYF. The CDR3 nucleotides read TGTGCCAGCAGCGTAGCGGGGTTGCGAGAGACCCAGTACTTC.

This chain links TRBV5-1 with TRBJ2-2; perhaps TRBD1 as D (6 bases). The CDR3 spans 16 residues. The germline gives CDR1 SGHRS, CDR2 YFSETQ. The V end was cut by 4 bases, the J end by 0 bases, with 13 bases between. The CDR3 protein is CASSPSGDANTGELFF. The DNA of the CDR3 is TGCGCCAGCAGCCCGTCAGGGGACGCGAACACCGGGGAGCTGTTTTTT.

The V and J genes are TRBV7-3 and TRBJ2-3; no reliable D call. The CDR3 consists of 13 residues. Per germline, CDR1 SGHTA and CDR2 FQGTGA. Trimming shortened V by 5 bases and J by 6 bases, and 12 bases separated the two germline ends. CDR3 sequence: CASSPSFRDTQYF. The CDR3 bases are TGTGCCAGCAGCCCCAGCTTCAGGGATACGCAGTATTTT.

The V gene is TRBV6-5, the J gene TRBJ2-7; tentatively, D is TRBD2 (5 bases). The V gene's germline CDR1 is MNHEY and CDR2 SVGAGI. Trimming shortened V by 7 bases and J by 2 bases, and 15 bases separated the two germline ends. The CDR3 is 14 amino acids. The CDR3 reads CASISSQGPYEQYF. Written as DNA, the CDR3 is TGTGCCAGCATCTCTAGCCAAGGGCCCTACGAGCAGTACTTC.

The chain carries TRBV7-8 and TRBJ1-4; D uncertain. V lost 5 bases, J lost 5 bases, and 12 bases lay in between. Per the germline V gene, CDR1 is SGHVS and CDR2 is FQNEAQ. The CDR3 has 14 residues. The CDR3 is CASSHGDYNEKLFF. In DNA, the CDR3 is TGTGCCAGCAGCCACGGTGACTACAATGAAAAACTGTTTTTT.

This clone was recorded once. J is TRBJ2-7 and V is TRBV7-8, with 12 bases fitting TRBD2. Germline lookup yields CDR1 SGHVS and CDR2 FQNEAQ. J gave up 2 bases and V 5 bases, and 7 bases lay outside the gene matches. The CDR3 loop spans 16 amino acids. The CDR3 DNA is TGTGCCAGCAGCACGACTAGCGGGGGTGGGCCCTACGAGCAGTACTTC. Its translation: CASSTTSGGGPYEQYF. Full variable domain (rest looked up from reference TRBV7-8 and TRBJ2-7): GAGVSQSPRYKVAKRGQDVALRCDPISGHVSLFWYQQALGQGPEFLTYFQNEAQLDKSGLPSDRFFAERPEGSVSTLKIQRTQQEDSAVYLCASSTTSGGGPYEQYFGPGTRLTVT.

V is TRBV6-2 or TRBV6-3 and J is TRBJ1-2; possibly TRBD1 for D (6 bases). Per germline, CDR1 MNHEY and CDR2 SVGEGT. Trimming removed 2 bases from V and 8 bases from J, with 15 bases in between. The CDR3 spans 14 residues. CDR3 nucleotides: TGTGCCAGCAGTTACGTGGACAGCCGAAGAGGCTACACCTTC. Translating it yields CASSYVDSRRGYTF.

The chain links TRBV12-2 to TRBJ2-2; the tabulated D call, TRBD2, remains unverified against the DNA. TRBV12-2 is a pseudogene locus. The CDR3 loop spans 13 amino acids. The CDR3 sequence is CASRFSLSGELFF. The CDR3 region has the DNA TGTGCAAGTCGCTTTTCCTTGTCCGGGGAGCTGTTTTTT.

The chain is built from TRBV6-5 and TRBJ1-2; D unclear. This CDR3 has 13 residues. Germline CDR1 reads MNHEY; CDR2 reads SVGAGI. The V end lost 6 bases, the J end lost 6 bases, and 14 bases lay between the germline ends. The CDR3 loop reads CASRQTALDGYTF. The CDR3 coding sequence is TGTGCCAGCAGACAGACGGCCTTGGATGGCTACACCTTC.

The chain combines TRBV5-5 with TRBJ2-7; TRBD1 agrees at 9 bases. V lost 3 bases to trimming and J lost 0 bases; unmatched junction nucleotides: 10. In germline, CDR1 is SGHKS, CDR2 YYEKEE (reference sequence). CDR3 length: 17 residues. In DNA, the CDR3 is TGTGCCAGCAGCTCAACCCTCGGGACAGGGATCTCCTACGAGCAGTACTTC. Protein: CASSSTLGTGISYEQYF.

The V gene is TRBV18, the J gene TRBJ1-5; D may be TRBD1 (5 bases). V was shortened by 2 bases and J by 3 bases, with 14 bases between the two germline ends. CDR3 size: 16 residues. Germline CDR1 reads KGHSH; CDR2 reads LQKENI. The CDR3 DNA sequence: TGTGCCAGCTCACCAGTAGGGGCGGGGAACAATCAGCCCCAGCATTTT. Protein: CASSPVGAGNNQPQHF. Full variable domain (remainder filled in from reference TRBV18 and TRBJ1-5): NAGVMQNPRHLVRRRGQEARLRCSPMKGHSHVYWYRQLPEEGLKFMVYLQKENIIDESGMPKERFSAEFPKEGPSILRIQQVVRGDSAAYFCASSPVGAGNNQPQHFGDGTRLSIL.

In its sample, this clone was seen once. The chain links TRBV30 to TRBJ1-2, with D possibly TRBD1 on 5 matching bases. CDR3 length equals 14 residues. Germline V gives CDR1 GTSNPN, CDR2 SVGIG (reference sequence). Trimming removed 2 bases at V and 5 bases at J, with 15 bases between. As DNA, the CDR3 is TGTGCCTGGAGTTCTCGGCCGGGACTATATGGCTACACCTTC. It encodes CAWSSRPGLYGYTF.

The rearrangement links TRBV6-5 to TRBJ1-6; TRBD1 aligns across 8 bases. There are 14 residues in the CDR3. J gave up 10 bases and V 2 bases, and 4 bases lay outside the gene matches. Germline V CDR1 and CDR2: MNHEY, SVGAGI. CDR3 sequence: CASSYGQGGSPLHF. CDR3 sequence (DNA): TGTGCCAGCAGTTACGGACAGGGAGGGTCACCCCTCCACTTT.